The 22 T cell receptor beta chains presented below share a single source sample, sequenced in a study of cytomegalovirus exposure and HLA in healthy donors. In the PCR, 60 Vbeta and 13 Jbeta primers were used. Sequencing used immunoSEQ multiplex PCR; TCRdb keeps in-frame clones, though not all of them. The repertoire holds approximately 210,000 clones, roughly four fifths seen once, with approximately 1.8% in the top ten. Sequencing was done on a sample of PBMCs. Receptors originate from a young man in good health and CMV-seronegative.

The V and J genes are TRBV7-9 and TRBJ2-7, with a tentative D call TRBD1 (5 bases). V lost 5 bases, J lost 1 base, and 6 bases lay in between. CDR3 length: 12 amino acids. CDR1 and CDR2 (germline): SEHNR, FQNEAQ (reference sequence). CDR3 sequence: CASSTGSYEQYF. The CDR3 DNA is TGTGCCAGCAGCACAGGATCCTACGAGCAGTACTTC.

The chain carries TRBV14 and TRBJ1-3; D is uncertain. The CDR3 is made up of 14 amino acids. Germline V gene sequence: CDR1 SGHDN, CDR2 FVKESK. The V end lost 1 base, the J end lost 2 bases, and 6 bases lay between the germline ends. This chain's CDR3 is CASSQVFTGNTIYF. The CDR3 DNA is TGTGCCAGCAGCCAAGTCTTTACTGGAAACACCATATATTTT.

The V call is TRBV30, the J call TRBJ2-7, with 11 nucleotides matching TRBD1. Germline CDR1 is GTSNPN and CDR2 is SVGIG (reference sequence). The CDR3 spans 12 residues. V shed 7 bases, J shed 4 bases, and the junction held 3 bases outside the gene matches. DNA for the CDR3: TGTGCCTCGGGACAGGGGGGTTACGAGCAGTACTTC. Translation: CASGQGGYEQYF.

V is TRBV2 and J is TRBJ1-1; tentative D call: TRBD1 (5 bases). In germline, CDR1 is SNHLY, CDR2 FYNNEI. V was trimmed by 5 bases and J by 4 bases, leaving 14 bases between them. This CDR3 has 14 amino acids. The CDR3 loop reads CASSSTAGTTEAFF. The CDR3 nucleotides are TGTGCCAGCAGTAGCACCGCGGGGACCACTGAAGCTTTCTTT.

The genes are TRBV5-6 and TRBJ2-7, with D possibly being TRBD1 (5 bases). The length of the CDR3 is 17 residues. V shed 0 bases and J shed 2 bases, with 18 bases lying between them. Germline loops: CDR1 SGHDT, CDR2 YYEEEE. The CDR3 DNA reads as TGTGCCAGCAGCTTGGCGGCTAATTGGGCAGGGCCCTACGAGCAGTACTTC. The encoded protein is CASSLAANWAGPYEQYF.

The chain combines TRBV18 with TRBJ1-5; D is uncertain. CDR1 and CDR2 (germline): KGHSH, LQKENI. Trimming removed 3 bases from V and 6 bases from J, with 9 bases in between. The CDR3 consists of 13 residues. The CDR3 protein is CASSPGSRQPQHF. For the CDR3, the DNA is TGTGCCAGCTCACCCGGTTCACGTCAGCCCCAGCATTTT.

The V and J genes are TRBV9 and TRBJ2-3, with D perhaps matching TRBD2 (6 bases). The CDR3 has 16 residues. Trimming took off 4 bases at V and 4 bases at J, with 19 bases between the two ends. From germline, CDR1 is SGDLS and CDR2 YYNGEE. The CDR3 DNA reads TGTGCCAGCAGCCTGTTGGAGGGCGGTGCGGCAGATACGCAGTATTTT. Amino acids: CASSLLEGGAADTQYF.

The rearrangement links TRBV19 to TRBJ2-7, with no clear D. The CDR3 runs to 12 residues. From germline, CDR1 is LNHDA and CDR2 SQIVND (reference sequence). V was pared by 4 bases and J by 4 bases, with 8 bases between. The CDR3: CASSTLGYEQYF. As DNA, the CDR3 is TGTGCCAGTAGTACCCTCGGGTACGAGCAGTACTTC.

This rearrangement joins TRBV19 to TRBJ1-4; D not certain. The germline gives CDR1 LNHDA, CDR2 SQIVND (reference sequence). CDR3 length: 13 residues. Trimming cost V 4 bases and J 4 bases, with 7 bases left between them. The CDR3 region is CASSTGSNEKLFF. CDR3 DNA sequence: TGTGCCAGTAGTACCGGGAGTAATGAAAAACTGTTTTTT.

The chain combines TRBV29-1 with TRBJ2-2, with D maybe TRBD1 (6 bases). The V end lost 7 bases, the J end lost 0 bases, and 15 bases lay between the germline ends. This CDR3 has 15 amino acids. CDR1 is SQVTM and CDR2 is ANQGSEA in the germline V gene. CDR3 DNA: TGCAGCGCGTCGGAAGGGGGATCGAACACCGGGGAGCTGTTTTTT. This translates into CSASEGGSNTGELFF.

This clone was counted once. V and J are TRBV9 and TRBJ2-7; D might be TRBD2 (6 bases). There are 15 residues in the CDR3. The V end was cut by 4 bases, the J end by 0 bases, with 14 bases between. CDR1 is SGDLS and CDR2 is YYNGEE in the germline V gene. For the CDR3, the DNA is TGTGCCAGCAGCCCACAGGAGGGCCGCTCCTACGAGCAGTACTTC. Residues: CASSPQEGRSYEQYF.

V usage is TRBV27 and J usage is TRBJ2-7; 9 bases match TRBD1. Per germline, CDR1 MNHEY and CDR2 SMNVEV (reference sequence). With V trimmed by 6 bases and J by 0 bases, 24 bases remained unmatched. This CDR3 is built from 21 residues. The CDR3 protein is CASSLYPPNGQGLIHSYEQYF. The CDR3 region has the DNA TGTGCCAGCAGCCTATATCCGCCGAATGGACAGGGGCTGATCCACTCCTACGAGCAGTACTTC.

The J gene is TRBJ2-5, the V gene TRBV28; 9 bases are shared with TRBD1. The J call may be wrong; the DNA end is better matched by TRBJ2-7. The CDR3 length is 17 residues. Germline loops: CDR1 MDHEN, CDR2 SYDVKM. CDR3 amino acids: CASSPKSPGQGFFEQYF. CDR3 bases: TGTGCCAGCAGCCCGAAAAGTCCGGGACAGGGCTTTTTCGAGCAGTACTTC.

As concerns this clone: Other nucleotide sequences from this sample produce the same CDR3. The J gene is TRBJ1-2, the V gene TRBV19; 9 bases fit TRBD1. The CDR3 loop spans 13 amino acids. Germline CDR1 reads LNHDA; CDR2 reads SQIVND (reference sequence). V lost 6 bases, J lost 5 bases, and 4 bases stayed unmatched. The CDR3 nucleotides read TGTGCCAGTAGCCCCGGACAGGGGTATGGCTACACCTTC. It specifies CASSPGQGYGYTF. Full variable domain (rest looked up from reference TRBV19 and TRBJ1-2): DGGITQSPKYLFRKEGQNVTLSCEQNLNHDAMYWYRQDPGQGLRLIYYSQIVNDFQKGDIAEGYSVSREKKESFPLTVTSAQKNPTAFYLCASSPGQGYGYTFGSGTRLTVV.

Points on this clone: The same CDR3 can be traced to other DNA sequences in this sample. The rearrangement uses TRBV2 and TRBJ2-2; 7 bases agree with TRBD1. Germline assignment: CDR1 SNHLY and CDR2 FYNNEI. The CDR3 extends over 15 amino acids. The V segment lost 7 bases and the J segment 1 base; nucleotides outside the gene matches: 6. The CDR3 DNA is TGTGCCAGCAAGAAGAGACAGGGGAACACCGGGGAGCTGTTTTTT. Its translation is CASKKRQGNTGELFF.

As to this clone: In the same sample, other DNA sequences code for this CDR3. The CDR3 reads CASSPGGDNYGYTF. The CDR3 DNA follows: TGTGCCAGCAGCCCAGGGGGAGATAACTATGGCTACACCTTC. The chain combines TRBV6-1 with TRBJ1-2; 7 nucleotides line up with TRBD1. The CDR3 is 14 residues long. V lost 6 bases, J lost 1 base, and 5 bases stayed unmatched. Germline CDR1 is MNHNS and CDR2 is SASEGT.

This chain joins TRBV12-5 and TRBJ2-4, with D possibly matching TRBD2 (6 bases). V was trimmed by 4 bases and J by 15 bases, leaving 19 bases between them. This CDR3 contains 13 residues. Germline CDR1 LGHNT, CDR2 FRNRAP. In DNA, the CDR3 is TGTGCTAGTGGTTGGGAAAGGGACTCCGGGAGGTACTTC. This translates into CASGWERDSGRYF.

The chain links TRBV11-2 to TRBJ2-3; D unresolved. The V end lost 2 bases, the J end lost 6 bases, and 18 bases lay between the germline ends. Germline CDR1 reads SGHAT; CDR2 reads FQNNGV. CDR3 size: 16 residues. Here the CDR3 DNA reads TGTGCCAGCAGCTTAAAGTTGGTGGCCCTTAGCGATACGCAGTATTTT. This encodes CASSLKLVALSDTQYF. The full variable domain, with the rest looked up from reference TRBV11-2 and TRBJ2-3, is EAGVAQSPRYKIIEKRQSVAFWCNPISGHATLYWYQQILGQGPKLLIQFQNNGVVDDSQLPKDRFSAERLKGVDSTLKIQPAKLEDSAVYLCASSLKLVALSDTQYFGPGTRLTVL.

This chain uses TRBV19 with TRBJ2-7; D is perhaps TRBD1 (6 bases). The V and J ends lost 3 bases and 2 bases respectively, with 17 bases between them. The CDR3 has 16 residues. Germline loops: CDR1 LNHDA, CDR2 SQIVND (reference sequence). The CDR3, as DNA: TGTGCCAGTAGTATTATTGCGGACAGAGCGGCCTACGAGCAGTACTTC. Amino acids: CASSIIADRAAYEQYF.

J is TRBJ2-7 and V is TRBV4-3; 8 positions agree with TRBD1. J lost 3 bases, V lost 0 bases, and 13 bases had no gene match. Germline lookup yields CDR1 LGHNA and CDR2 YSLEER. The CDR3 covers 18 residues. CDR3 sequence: CASSQDSLRGQEYYEQYF. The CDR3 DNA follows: TGCGCCAGCAGCCAAGACTCCCTCAGGGGACAGGAATACTACGAGCAGTACTTC.

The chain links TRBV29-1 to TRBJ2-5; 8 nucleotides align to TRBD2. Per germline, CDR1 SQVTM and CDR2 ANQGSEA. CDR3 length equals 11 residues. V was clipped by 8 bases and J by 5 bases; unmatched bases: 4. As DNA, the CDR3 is TGCAGCTGGGCGGGAGGTGAGACCCAGTACTTC. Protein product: CSWAGGETQYF.

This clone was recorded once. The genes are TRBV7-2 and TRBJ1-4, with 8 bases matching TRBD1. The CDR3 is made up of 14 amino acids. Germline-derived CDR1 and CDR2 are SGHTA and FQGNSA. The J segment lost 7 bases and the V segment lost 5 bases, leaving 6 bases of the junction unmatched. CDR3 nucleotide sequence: TGTGCCAGCAGCCTAGACAGGGGAAGTGAAAAACTGTTTTTT. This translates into CASSLDRGSEKLFF.